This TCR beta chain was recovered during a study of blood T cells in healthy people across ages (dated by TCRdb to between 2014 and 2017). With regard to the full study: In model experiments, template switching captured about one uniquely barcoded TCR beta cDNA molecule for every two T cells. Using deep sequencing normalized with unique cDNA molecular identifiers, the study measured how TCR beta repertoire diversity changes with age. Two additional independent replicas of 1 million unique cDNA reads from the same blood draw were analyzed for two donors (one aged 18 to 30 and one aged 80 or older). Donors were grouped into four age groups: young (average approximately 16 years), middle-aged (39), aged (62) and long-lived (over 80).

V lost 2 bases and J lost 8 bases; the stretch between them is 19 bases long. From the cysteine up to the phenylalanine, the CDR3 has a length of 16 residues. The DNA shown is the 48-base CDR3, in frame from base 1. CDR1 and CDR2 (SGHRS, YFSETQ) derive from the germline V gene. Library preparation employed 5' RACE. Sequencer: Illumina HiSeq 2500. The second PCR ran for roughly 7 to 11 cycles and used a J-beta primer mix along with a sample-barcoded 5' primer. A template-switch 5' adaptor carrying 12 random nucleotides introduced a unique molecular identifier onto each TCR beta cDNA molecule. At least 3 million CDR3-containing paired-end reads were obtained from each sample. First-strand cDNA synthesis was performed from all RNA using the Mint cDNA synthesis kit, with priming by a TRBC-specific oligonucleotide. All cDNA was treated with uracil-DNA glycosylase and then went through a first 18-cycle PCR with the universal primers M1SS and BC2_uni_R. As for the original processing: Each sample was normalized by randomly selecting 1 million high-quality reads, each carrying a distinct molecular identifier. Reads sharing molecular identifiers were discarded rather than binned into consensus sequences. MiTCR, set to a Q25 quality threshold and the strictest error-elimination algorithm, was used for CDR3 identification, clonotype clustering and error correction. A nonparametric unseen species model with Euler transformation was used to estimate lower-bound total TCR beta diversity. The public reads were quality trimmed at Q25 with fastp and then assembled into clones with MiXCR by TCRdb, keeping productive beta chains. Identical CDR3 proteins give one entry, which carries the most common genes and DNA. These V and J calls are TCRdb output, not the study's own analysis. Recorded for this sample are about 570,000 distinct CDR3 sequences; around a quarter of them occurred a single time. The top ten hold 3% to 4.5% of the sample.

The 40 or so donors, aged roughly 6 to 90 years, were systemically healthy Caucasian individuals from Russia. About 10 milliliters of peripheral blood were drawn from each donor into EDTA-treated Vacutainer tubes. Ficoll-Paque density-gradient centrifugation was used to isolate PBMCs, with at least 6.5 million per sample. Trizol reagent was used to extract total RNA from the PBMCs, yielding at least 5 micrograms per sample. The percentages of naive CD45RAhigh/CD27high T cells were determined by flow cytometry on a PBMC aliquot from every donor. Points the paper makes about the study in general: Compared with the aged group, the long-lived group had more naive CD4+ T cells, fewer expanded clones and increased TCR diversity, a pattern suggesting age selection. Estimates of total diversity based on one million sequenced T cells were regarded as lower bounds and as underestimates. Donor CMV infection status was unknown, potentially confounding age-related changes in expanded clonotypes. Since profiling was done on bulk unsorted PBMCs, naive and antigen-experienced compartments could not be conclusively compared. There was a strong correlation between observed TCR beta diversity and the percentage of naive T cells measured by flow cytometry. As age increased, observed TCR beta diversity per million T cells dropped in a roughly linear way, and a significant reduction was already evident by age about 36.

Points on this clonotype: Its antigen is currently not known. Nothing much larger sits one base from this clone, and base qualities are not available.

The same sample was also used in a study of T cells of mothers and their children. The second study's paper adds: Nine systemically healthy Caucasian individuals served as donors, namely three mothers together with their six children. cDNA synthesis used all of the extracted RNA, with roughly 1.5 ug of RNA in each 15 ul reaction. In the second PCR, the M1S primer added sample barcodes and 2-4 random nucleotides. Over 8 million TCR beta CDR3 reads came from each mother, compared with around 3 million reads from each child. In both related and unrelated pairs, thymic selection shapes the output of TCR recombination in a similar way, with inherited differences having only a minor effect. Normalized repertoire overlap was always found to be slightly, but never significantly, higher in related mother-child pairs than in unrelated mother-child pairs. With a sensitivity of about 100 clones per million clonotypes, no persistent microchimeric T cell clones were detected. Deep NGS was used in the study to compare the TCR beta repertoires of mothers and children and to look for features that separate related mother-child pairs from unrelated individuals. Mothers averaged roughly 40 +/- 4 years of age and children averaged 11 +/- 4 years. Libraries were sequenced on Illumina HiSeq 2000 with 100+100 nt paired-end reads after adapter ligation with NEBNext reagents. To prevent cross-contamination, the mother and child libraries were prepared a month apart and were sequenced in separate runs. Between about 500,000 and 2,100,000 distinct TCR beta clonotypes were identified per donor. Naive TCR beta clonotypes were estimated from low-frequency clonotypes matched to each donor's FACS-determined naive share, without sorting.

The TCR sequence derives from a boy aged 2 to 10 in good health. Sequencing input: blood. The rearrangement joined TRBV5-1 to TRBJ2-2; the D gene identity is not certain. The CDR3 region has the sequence CASSFQAQARSGELFF. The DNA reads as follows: TGCGCCAGCAGCTTTCAGGCACAAGCGCGGAGTGGGGAGCTGTTTTTT.